This TCR beta chain is from a study of cytomegalovirus exposure and HLA in healthy donors. Notes on the study in general: A few of the chains that were CMV-associated were confirmed in vitro to be specific for CMV antigens.

Sequencing was performed with immunoSEQ multiplex PCR; in TCRdb, only in-frame clones are kept and a portion is missing. The table shows 120,000 to 150,000 clones, with almost 85% occurring only once. As regards this clone: The antigen is not known.

Germline V gene sequence: CDR1 SGHRS, CDR2 YFSETQ. Trimming shortened V by 2 bases and J by 7 bases, and 15 bases separated the two germline ends. The CDR3 extends over 14 amino acids. The clonotype originates from a woman in her twenties or thirties in good health and CMV-seronegative. The sequenced sample was PBMCs. The chain combines TRBV5-1 with TRBJ1-1; possibly TRBD1 for D (6 bases). The CDR3 DNA reads as TGCGCCAGCAGCTTACAGGGACCCTTGGGTGAAGCTTTCTTT. Amino acids: CASSLQGPLGEAFF.